The 23 T cell receptor beta chains below all came from one sample that was sequenced in a study of T-cell reconstitution after alpha-beta-depleted transplantation in children. Unique molecular identifiers were used in preparing the TCRbeta library. Using its own MiXCR run on the PCR reads, TCRdb lists one record per CDR3 protein. The profile shows 190,000 or so distinct CDR3 sequences, more than 6.5% of them singletons. The sequencing here drew on PBMCs from the stem cell graft donor, taken from the stem cell graft. Receptors originate from a human donor who donated a stem cell graft to a child with Wiskott-Aldrich syndrome.

This clonotype was seen repeatedly, ten times or more. The chain uses TRBV3-1 and TRBJ2-7; D is unclear. Per germline, CDR1 LGHDT and CDR2 YNNKEL (reference sequence). Trimming took off 1 base at V and 6 bases at J, with 4 bases between the two ends. CDR3 length: 11 residues. CDR3 sequence: CASSQGAEQYF. CDR3 DNA sequence: TGTGCCAGCAGCCAAGGGGCCGAGCAGTACTTC.

This chain connects TRBV6-2 or TRBV6-3 to TRBJ2-5; unclear D gene. In germline, CDR1 is MNHEY, CDR2 SVGEGT. The V and J ends lost 4 bases and 3 bases respectively, with 12 bases between them. The CDR3 length is 14 residues. Written as DNA, the CDR3 is TGTGCCAGCAGTTTTTCCGGCGAAGAAGAGACCCAGTACTTC. Translation: CASSFSGEEETQYF.

The V call is TRBV7-4, the J call TRBJ2-1, with D uncertain. This CDR3 is built from 16 residues. Germline V gives CDR1 SGHVT, CDR2 SQSDAQ. V was pared by 6 bases and J by 0 bases, with 15 bases between. The CDR3, as DNA: TGTGCCAGCAGTCGTGGGGTCCCCTGCTCCTACAATGAGCAGTTCTTC. This translates into CASSRGVPCSYNEQFF.

In this sample, this clonotype turned up many times. The genes are TRBV6-5 and TRBJ2-2, with D possibly called TRBD1 or TRBD2 (6 bases each). V was shortened by 2 bases and J by 6 bases, with 13 bases between the two germline ends. Germline V lookup: CDR1 MNHEY, CDR2 SVGAGI. The CDR3 contains 15 residues. In nucleotides, the CDR3 is TGTGCCAGCAGTTACGGTGGGGGGCCGGCCGGGGAGCTGTTTTTT. Translated: CASSYGGGPAGELFF.

The chain joins TRBV12-3 or TRBV12-4 to TRBJ2-2, with 8 bases that match TRBD2. This CDR3 contains 19 residues. CDR3 sequence: CTFCLALRGLAINTGELFF. The CDR3 coding sequence is TGTACCTTCTGTTTAGCCCTGAGAGGACTAGCTATTAACACCGGGGAGCTGTTTTTT.

This clonotype was seen many times. The chain joins TRBV12-3 or TRBV12-4 to TRBJ1-1; a possible D gene is TRBD1 (6 bases). Trimming pared 6 bases from V and 2 bases from J, leaving 13 bases between. The CDR3 sequence is 14 residues long. CDR3 in DNA: TGTGCCAGCAGGCCAGGGGCCGCAAACACTGAAGCTTTCTTT. Protein: CASRPGAANTEAFF.

This clonotype was picked up a small number of times. The rearrangement links TRBV11-2 to TRBJ2-7; D is possibly TRBD1 or TRBD2 (5 bases each). Trimming took off 5 bases at V and 3 bases at J, with 11 bases between the two ends. This CDR3 is built from 13 residues. In germline, CDR1 is SGHAT, CDR2 FQNNGV. CDR3 coding DNA: TGTGCCAGCAGCCGGGACGGGGTCTACGAGCAGTACTTC. This translates into CASSRDGVYEQYF.

This clonotype appeared a few times. The chain employs TRBV7-9 and TRBJ2-5; either TRBD1 or TRBD2 may supply D (5 bases each). CDR3 size: 14 residues. Trimming took off 2 bases at V and 4 bases at J, with 11 bases between the two ends. The germline gives CDR1 SEHNR, CDR2 FQNEAQ (reference sequence). The CDR3 DNA reads as TGTGCCAGCAGCTTACTGGGGGTTGGAGAGACCCAGTACTTC. This translates into CASSLLGVGETQYF.

This clonotype showed up many times. The chain combines TRBV29-1 with TRBJ1-2, with D unresolved. The CDR3 totals 12 residues. Deletions cut 5 bases from V and 2 bases from J, with 9 bases between. Looked up from germline, CDR1 is SQVTM and CDR2 is ANQGSEA. The CDR3, as DNA: TGCAGCGTTTTTGGGAGGAACTATGGCTACACCTTC. Protein sequence: CSVFGRNYGYTF.

Comments on this clonotype: This may stem from a read error, because a much larger clone lies one nucleotide away. V usage is TRBV10-3 and J usage is TRBJ2-7; 8 positions match TRBD2. CDR3 size: 14 residues. In germline, CDR1 is ENHRY, CDR2 SYGVKD. The trim removed 10 bases at V and 3 bases at J, leaving 11 bases unmatched. DNA of the CDR3: TGTGCCACCGGGGGGGGGCAGGCAAGCTACGAGCAGTACTTC. Amino acid sequence: CATGGGQASYEQYF.

At least ten counts were recorded for this clonotype. The chain employs TRBV20-1 and TRBJ1-2; D ambiguous. V shed 2 bases and J shed 2 bases, with 12 bases lying between them. CDR1 is DFQATT and CDR2 is SNEGSKA in the germline V gene (reference sequence). CDR3 size: 14 residues. The CDR3 nucleotides are TGCAGTGCTAGATCGACCCCGGACAACTATGGCTACACCTTC. Translating it yields CSARSTPDNYGYTF.

In its sample, this clonotype was seen many times. The rearrangement joins TRBV10-1 to TRBJ2-1; 7 bases are shared with TRBD2. This CDR3 has 15 amino acids. Germline V gives CDR1 WNHNN, CDR2 SYGVQD (reference sequence). J was trimmed by 5 bases and V by 3 bases; bases with no gene match: 7. CDR3 region: CASSEGSAGHNEQFF. In DNA form, the CDR3 reads TGCGCCAGCAGTGAAGGGTCAGCGGGGCACAATGAGCAGTTCTTC.

Ten or more counts support this clonotype. The chain employs TRBV12-3 or TRBV12-4 and TRBJ2-5, with D possibly being TRBD1 or TRBD2 (5 bases each). This CDR3 is 14 amino acids long. Trimming left V 5 bases short and J 1 base short, with 11 bases between. CDR3 nucleotides: TGTGCCAGCAGTCAGGGAGTCCCCCAAGAGACCCAGTACTTC. This gives the protein CASSQGVPQETQYF.

Ten or more counts support this clonotype. The chain combines TRBV3-1 with TRBJ2-2; D is uncertain. CDR3 length equals 15 residues. The ends were cut back, 4 bases at V and 2 bases at J, with 11 bases in the middle. CDR1 is LGHDT and CDR2 is YNNKEL in the germline V gene (reference sequence). CDR3 bases: TGTGCCAGCAGCCTATGGACGGTAAACACCGGGGAGCTGTTTTTT. This encodes CASSLWTVNTGELFF.

V and J are TRBV30 and TRBJ1-2, with 8 bases lining up with TRBD1. After removal of 8 bases from V and 6 bases from J, the junction contained 14 bases not matched to a gene. The CDR3 sequence is 14 residues long. Germline-derived CDR1 and CDR2 are GTSNPN and SVGIG (reference sequence). For the CDR3, the DNA is TGTGCCGGCAGGGGGCCCTTTTTCGATGATGGCTACACCTTC. Translating gives CAGRGPFFDDGYTF. Filled out from reference TRBV30 and TRBJ1-2, the complete variable domain reads SQTIHQWPATLVQPVGSPLSLECTVEGTSNPNLYWYRQAAGRGLQLLFYSVGIGQISSEVPQNLSASRPQDRQFILSSKKLLLSDSGFYLCAGRGPFFDDGYTFGSGTRLTVV.

This clonotype was counted at least ten times. CDR3 in DNA: TGCAGTGTTCGGGGAGAAAGTTCCTACGAGCAGTACTTC. As protein: CSVRGESSYEQYF. The chain combines TRBV20-1 with TRBJ2-7, with D maybe TRBD2 (5 bases). The V end lost 7 bases, the J end lost 1 base, and 14 bases lay between the germline ends. Germline V CDR1 and CDR2: DFQATT, SNEGSKA (reference sequence). This CDR3 is built from 13 residues.

The sample holds many counts of this clonotype. V gene TRBV24-1 combines with J gene TRBJ2-3; TRBD2 agrees at 13 bases. Germline V gene lookup returns CDR1 KGHDR and CDR2 SFDVKD. This CDR3 contains 19 residues. V lost 3 bases, J lost 0 bases, and 8 bases stayed unmatched. The CDR3 here is CATSDTSGTSGKSTDTQYF. DNA for the CDR3: TGTGCCACCAGTGATACATCAGGGACTAGCGGGAAGAGCACAGATACGCAGTATTTT.

This clonotype was seen only a few times. The rearrangement links TRBV29-1 to TRBJ2-5; tentative D call: TRBD1 (5 bases). Trimming pared 2 bases from V and 4 bases from J, leaving 5 bases between. The CDR3 is 11 amino acids. Per germline, CDR1 SQVTM and CDR2 ANQGSEA. CDR3 nucleotides: TGCAGCGTTGAAAGGGGAGAGACCCAGTACTTC. This codes for CSVERGETQYF.

This clonotype has at least ten counts. The V call is TRBV5-1, the J call TRBJ2-3, with D possibly being TRBD1 (5 bases). V lost 3 bases to trimming and J lost 6 bases, with 17 bases between them. The germline CDR1 and CDR2 sequences are SGHRS and YFSETQ. The CDR3 consists of 15 residues. This CDR3 is CASSSRGQAPDTQYF. The CDR3, as DNA: TGCGCCAGCAGCTCCCGCGGACAAGCTCCGGATACGCAGTATTTT.

The V call is TRBV20-1, the J call TRBJ2-1; 13 nucleotides agree with TRBD2. The V and J ends lost 5 bases and 5 bases, in that order; junction bases with no gene match: 3. CDR3 length: 14 residues. Germline CDR1 reads DFQATT; CDR2 reads SNEGSKA (reference sequence). In DNA, the CDR3 is TGCAGTGCTGGACTAGCGGGAGCTCACAATGAGCAGTTCTTC. As protein: CSAGLAGAHNEQFF.

Many counts were recorded for this clonotype. The gene calls are TRBV5-1 and TRBJ2-1; 7 nucleotides match TRBD2. The germline CDR1 and CDR2 sequences are SGHRS and YFSETQ. The V segment lost 4 bases and the J segment 0 bases; nucleotides outside the gene matches: 4. The CDR3 is 15 amino acids. The CDR3 region is CASSPRLASYNEQFF. CDR3 DNA: TGCGCCAGCAGCCCGCGACTAGCCTCCTACAATGAGCAGTTCTTC. The complete variable domain, with remaining parts taken from reference TRBV5-1 and TRBJ2-1, reads KAGVTQTPRYLIKTRGQQVTLSCSPISGHRSVSWYQQTPGQGLQFLFEYFSETQRNKGNFPGRFSGRQFSNSRSEMNVSTLELGDSALYLCASSPRLASYNEQFFGPGTRLTVL.

This clonotype was seen repeatedly, ten times or more. The chain links TRBV5-1 to TRBJ2-1; 9 nucleotides line up with TRBD2. This CDR3 has 15 residues. Looked up from germline, CDR1 is SGHRS and CDR2 is YFSETQ. The V segment lost 3 bases and the J segment 5 bases; nucleotides outside the gene matches: 6. CDR3: CASSSIAGDNNEQFF. The CDR3 coding sequence is TGCGCCAGCAGCTCAATAGCGGGGGATAACAATGAGCAGTTCTTC.

A word on this clonotype: This could be a read error, since a much larger clone is one nucleotide away. The chain uses TRBV6-5 and TRBJ2-7; D call uncertain. This CDR3 has 18 residues. CDR1 is MNHEY and CDR2 is SVGAGI in the germline V gene. In DNA form, the CDR3 reads TGTGCCGGCAGTTACTCGTTAGATACCCTCGTAGGTACCTACGAGCAGTACTTC. Translated: CAGSYSLDTLVGTYEQYF.